This T cell receptor (beta chain) was recorded in a study of blood T cell repertoires in COVID-19. Assay used: immunoSEQ multiplex PCR; TCRdb lists only in-frame clones, some missing. The repertoire holds 300,000 or so clones, 86% seen once, with around 1.5% in the top ten. CDR1 is SGHVS and CDR2 is FNYEAQ in the germline V gene. The V and J ends lost 3 bases and 5 bases, in that order; junction bases with no gene match: 11. The CDR3 has 16 residues. The V call is TRBV7-6, the J call TRBJ2-5; TRBD1 matches at 8 bases. Sequencing used peripheral blood. This TCR derives from a woman aged 45-65 years with acute or convalescent COVID-19. The CDR3 here is CASSFSPGTGQETQYF. CDR3 coding DNA: TGTGCCAGCAGCTTTTCCCCCGGGACAGGACAGGAGACCCAGTACTTC. Filled out from reference TRBV7-6 and TRBJ2-5, the complete variable domain reads GAGVSQSPRYKVTKRGQDVALRCDPISGHVSLYWYRQALGQGPEFLTYFNYEAQQDKSGLPNDRFSAERPEGSISTLTIQRTEQRDSAMYRCASSFSPGTGQETQYFGPGTRLLVL.